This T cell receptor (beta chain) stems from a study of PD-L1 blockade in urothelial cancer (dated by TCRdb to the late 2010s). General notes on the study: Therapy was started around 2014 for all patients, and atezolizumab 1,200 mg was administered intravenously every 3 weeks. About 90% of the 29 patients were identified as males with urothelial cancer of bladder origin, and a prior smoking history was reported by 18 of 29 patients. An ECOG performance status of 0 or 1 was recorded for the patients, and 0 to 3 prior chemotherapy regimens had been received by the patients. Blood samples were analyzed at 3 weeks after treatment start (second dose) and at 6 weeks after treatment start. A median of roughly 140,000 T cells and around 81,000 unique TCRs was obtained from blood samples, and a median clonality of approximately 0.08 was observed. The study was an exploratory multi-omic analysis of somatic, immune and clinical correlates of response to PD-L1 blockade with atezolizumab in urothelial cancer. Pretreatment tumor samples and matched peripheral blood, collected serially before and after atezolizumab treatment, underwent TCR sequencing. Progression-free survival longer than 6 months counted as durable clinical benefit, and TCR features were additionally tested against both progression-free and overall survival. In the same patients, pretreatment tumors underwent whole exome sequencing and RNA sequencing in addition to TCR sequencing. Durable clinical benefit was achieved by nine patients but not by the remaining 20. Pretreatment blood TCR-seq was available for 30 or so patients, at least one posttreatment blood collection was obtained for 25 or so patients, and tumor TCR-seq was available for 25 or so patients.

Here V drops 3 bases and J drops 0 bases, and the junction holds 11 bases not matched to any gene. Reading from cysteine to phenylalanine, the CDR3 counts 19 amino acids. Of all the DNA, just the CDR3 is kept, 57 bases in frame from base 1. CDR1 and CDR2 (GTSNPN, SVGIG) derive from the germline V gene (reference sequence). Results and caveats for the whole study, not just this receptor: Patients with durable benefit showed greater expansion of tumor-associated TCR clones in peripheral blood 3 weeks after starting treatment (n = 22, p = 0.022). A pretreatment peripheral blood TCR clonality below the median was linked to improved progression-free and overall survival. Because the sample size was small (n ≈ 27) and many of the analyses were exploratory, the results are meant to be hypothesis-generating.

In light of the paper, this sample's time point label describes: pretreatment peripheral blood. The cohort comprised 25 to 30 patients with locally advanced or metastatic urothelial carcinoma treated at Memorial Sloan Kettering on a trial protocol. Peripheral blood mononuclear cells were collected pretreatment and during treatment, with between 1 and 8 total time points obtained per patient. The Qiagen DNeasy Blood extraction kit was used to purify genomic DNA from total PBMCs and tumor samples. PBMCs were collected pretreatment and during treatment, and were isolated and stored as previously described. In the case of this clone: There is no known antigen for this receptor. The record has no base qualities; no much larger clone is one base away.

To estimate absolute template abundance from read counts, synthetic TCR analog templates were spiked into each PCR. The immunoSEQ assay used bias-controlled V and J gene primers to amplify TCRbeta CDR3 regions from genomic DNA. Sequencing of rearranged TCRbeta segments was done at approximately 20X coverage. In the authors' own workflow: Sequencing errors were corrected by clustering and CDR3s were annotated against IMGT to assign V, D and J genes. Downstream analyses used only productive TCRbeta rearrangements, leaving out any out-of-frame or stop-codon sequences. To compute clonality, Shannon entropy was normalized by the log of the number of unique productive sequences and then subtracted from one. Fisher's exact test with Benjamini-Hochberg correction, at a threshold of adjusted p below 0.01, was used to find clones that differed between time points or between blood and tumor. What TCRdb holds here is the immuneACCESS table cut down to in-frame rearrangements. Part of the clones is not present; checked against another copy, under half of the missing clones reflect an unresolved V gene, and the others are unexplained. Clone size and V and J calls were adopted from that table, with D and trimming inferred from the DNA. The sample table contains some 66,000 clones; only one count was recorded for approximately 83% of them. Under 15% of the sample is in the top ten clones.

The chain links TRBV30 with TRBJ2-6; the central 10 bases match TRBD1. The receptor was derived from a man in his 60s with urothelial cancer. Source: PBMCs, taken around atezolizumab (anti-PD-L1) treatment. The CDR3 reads CAWRVHMGQGTSGANVLTF. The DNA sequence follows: TGTGCCTGGAGGGTACATATGGGACAGGGGACCTCTGGGGCCAACGTCCTGACTTTC. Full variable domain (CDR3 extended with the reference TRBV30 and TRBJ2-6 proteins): SQTIHQWPATLVQPVGSPLSLECTVEGTSNPNLYWYRQAAGRGLQLLFYSVGIGQISSEVPQNLSASRPQDRQFILSSKKLLLSDSGFYLCAWRVHMGQGTSGANVLTFGAGSRLTVL.